This T cell receptor beta chain was recorded in a study of regulatory T cells in long-lasting Graves disease. Time point denoted: newly diagnosed GD, antithyroid drugs for less than 3 months. The TCR library was made from RNA that had been extracted from PBMCs in TRIzol. A volume of approximately 9 milliliters of peripheral blood was collected in EDTA tubes. As concerns this clonotype: Its antigen remains unidentified.

Regarding the study as a whole: Limited samples may have lowered accuracy. Public clonotype sharing was higher in persistent than newly diagnosed patients.

Construction of TCR beta libraries relied on iRepertoire HTBI primers and on Arm-PCR targeting CDR3 regions. Using its own MiXCR run on the multiplex PCR reads, TCRdb lists one record per CDR3 protein. The sample comprises approximately 400,000 distinct CDR3 sequences, approximately 15% of which are singletons, and roughly 7.7% rests with the top ten. CDR3 length: 14 amino acids. Trimming removed 4 bases from V and 2 bases from J, with 12 bases in between. Germline values: CDR1 MNHEY, CDR2 SMNVEV (reference sequence). These records were also assigned to another study, of T cells in Graves' hyperthyroidism and ophthalmopathy. That report notes: Investigators excluded patients with uncontrolled infection, other autoimmune disease, pregnancy or lactation.

V and J are TRBV27 and TRBJ2-7, with D tentatively TRBD1 or TRBD2 (5 bases each). This sample comprised peripheral blood mononuclear cells (PBMCs), obtained at new diagnosis, from a patient treated with antithyroid drugs. The source of this sequence is a woman between 40 and 55 years old with Graves disease. The CDR3 nucleotides are TGTGCCAGCAGTTACGGTCCGGGGCCCTACGAGCAGTACTTC. The encoded protein is CASSYGPGPYEQYF.